The entry below describes one T cell receptor (beta chain). This sample was included in a study of siplizumab effects on memory and regulatory T cells. Germline lookup yields CDR1 KGHSH and CDR2 LQKENI. This CDR3 is built from 15 residues. V lost 3 bases to trimming and J lost 3 bases; unmatched junction nucleotides: 7. This table comes from immunoSEQ multiplex PCR, and its TCRdb copy is limited to in-frame clones, with some not included. The data show 100,000 to 110,000 clones, more than 90% seen once. The receptor comes from a human donor in good health. This rearrangement joins TRBV18 to TRBJ1-2; the match to TRBD1 covers 7 bases. The sample comprised CD4+ T cells sorted from blood. The CDR3, as DNA: TGTGCCAGCTCACCTAGGGGGCATTATGACTATGGCTACACCTTC. Translated: CASSPRGHYDYGYTF.